This T cell receptor (beta chain) derives from a study of CD8 T cells in Susac syndrome. Sequencing of TCR beta, carried out with a high-throughput approach, was applied to CD8+ and CD4+ T cells from the blood. Relapsing-remitting disease, either stable or active, was present in the treatment-naive patients who were the multiple sclerosis controls. The germline CDR1 and CDR2 sequences are SGDLS and YYNGEE. Trimming pared 3 bases from V and 5 bases from J, leaving 11 bases between. The CDR3 covers 13 residues. An input of about 0.45 to 1 ug of RNA was subjected to reverse transcription using random hexamers. TCRdb passed the immunoSEQ multiplex PCR reads through MiXCR, listing each CDR3 protein once. This sample carries about 210,000 distinct CDR3 sequences, roughly 96% of them seen once, and the ten largest clones take roughly 0.1%.

This TCR was sampled from a human donor with multiple sclerosis. The J gene is TRBJ1-2, the V gene TRBV9; tentative D call: TRBD1 (6 bases). Sequenced sample: CD4+ T cells from PBMCs. CDR3 DNA: TGTGCCAGCAGCGGTGTACAGGGATATGGCTACACCTTC. This codes for CASSGVQGYGYTF.